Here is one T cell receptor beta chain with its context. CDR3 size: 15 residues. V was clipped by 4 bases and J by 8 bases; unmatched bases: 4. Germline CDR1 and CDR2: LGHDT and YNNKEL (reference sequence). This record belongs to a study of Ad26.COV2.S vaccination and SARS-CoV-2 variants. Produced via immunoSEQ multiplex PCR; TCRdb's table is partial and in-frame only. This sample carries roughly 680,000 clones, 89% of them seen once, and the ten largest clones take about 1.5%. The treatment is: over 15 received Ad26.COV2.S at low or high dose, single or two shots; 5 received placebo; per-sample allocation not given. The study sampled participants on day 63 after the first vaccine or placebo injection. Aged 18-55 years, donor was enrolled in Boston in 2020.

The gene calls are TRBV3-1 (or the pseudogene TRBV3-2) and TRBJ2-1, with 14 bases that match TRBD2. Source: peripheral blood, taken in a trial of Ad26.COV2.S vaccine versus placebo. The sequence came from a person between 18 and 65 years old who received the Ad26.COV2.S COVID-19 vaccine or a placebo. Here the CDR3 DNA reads TGTGCCAGCAGCCCAGGGACTAGCGGGAGCTATGAGCAGTTCTTC. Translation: CASSPGTSGSYEQFF.